This TCR beta chain emerged from a study of response to subunit inactivated influenza vaccine. The CDR3 contains 13 residues. The trim removed 2 bases at V and 9 bases at J, leaving 2 bases unmatched. Germline-derived CDR1 and CDR2 are SGDLS and YYNGEE. TCRdb ran MiXCR on the RT-PCR reads and lists one entry per CDR3 protein. The sample contains around 570,000 distinct CDR3 sequences, about 11% of which appear only once. The same data also contributed to another study, on T cells expressing NK-cell markers. As reported in that work: The TCR beta cDNA came from 5'RACE template switching with UMIs.

The J gene is TRBJ2-6, the V gene TRBV9; 7 bases match TRBD1. Sequenced material: PBMCs from blood, taken on the day of vaccination. The sequence came from a man in his fifties who received an inactivated influenza vaccine. Written as DNA, the CDR3 is TGTGCCAGCAGCGTCGGGGACAGCAACGTCCTGACTTTC. Translating gives CASSVGDSNVLTF.